This TCR beta chain was documented in a study of Ad26.COV2.S vaccination and SARS-CoV-2 variants (TCRdb year 2021). A note on the overall study: Vaccine-arm donors came from COV1001, a multicentre, randomized, double-blind, placebo-controlled phase I-IIa trial of Ad26.COV2.S in healthy adults. Throughout the experiments and outcome assessment, investigators stayed blinded to trial group allocation. TCRbeta repertoire sequencing served as the tool for gauging how specific and how broad the SARS-CoV-2-reactive T cell receptors were following Ad26.COV2.S vaccination. Trial participants were randomized into five groups of five: low-dose or high-dose Ad26.COV2.S given once or twice, or placebo on both occasions. A total of 32 samples were included in the TCR-sequenced set, comprising around 19 Ad26.COV2.S vaccine recipients, 5 placebo recipients and 8 SARS-CoV-2 convalescent individuals. Ad26.COV2.S was given intramuscularly at 5x10^10 or 1x10^11 viral particles, as a single shot or as two shots 56 days apart.

TCRbeta CDR3 regions were sequenced with the immunoSEQ Assay. After extraction, genomic DNA underwent amplification by bias-controlled multiplex PCR, followed by high-throughput sequencing. Per the authors' processing: To quantify the absolute abundance of every unique TCRbeta CDR3 region, sequences were collapsed and filtered. T cell fraction was estimated by normalizing TCRbeta template counts to usable DNA, with usable DNA measured through amplification of reference genes found in all nucleated cells. Repertoire TCRs were annotated as SARS-CoV-2-specific by exact matching of V gene, CDR3 amino acid sequence and J gene to a known reactive TCR set. The reference SARS-CoV-2 TCR set was obtained from MIRA and was filtered for enrichment in COVID-19-positive ImmuneCODE repertoires, whereby public or cross-reactive TCRs were removed. Using the MIRA antigens, annotated TCRs were further analysed by specific ORF or by position within an ORF. Breadth was defined as the number of annotated unique rearrangements divided by the total number of unique productive rearrangements, and depth was defined as the summed frequency of the annotated unique rearrangements. Two-sided Wilcoxon rank-sum tests were used to compare TCR breadth between groups. The immuneACCESS repertoire file appears here via TCRdb, limited to in-frame rearrangements. These files lack a portion of the clones; in checked studies, under half of the deficit traces to unresolved V genes, and the cause of the others is not known. The DNA was the basis for D and trimming; V, J and clone size are from that table. The sample table records about 440,000 clones; roughly 87% of these occur just once. Jointly, the top ten make up 4.3% of the sample.

This specimen's treatment or condition label, per the study, means: roughly 20 received Ad26.COV2.S at low or high dose, single or two shots; 5 received placebo; per-sample allocation not given. For vaccine and placebo recipients, repertoires were sequenced using samples collected on day 63 after the first injection. Between 29 July and 7 August 2020, Cohort 1b enrolled some 25 adults aged 18-55 years at one site in Boston, USA. As a vaccine, Ad26.COV2.S was a replication-incompetent adenovirus type 26 vector that expressed a prefusion-stabilized SARS-CoV-2 spike protein derived from the original Wuhan strain. There are 14 amino acids in the CDR3, from cysteine to phenylalanine inclusive. Only CDR3 DNA remains: 42 bases, in frame from the first base. The germline V gene sets CDR1 to SGHRS and CDR2 to YFSETQ. At the junction V is shortened by 5 bases and J by 2 bases; bases outside the gene matches: 5.

This clone turned up a few times. It has no known antigen specificity. No per-base quality is available; no much larger clone lies one base away. Broad study findings and their caveats: Ad26.COV2.S recipients had higher spike-specific TCR breadth than placebo recipients (P = 0.0014). Non-spike TCR breadth was comparable between vaccine and placebo recipients, consistent with the vaccine containing only spike. The authors noted that total T cell responses may have been underestimated by the TCR breadth and depth analyses. The study was not powered to compare responses between vaccine doses or regimens. Substantial breadth of spike-specific CD8+ and CD4+ T cell responses was reported after vaccination.

This receptor chain uses TRBV5-1 and TRBJ2-7, and 9 bases in between align with TRBD2. This receptor was taken from a person aged 18 to 65 who received the Ad26.COV2.S COVID-19 vaccine or a placebo. Sequencing was performed on peripheral blood, taken in a trial of Ad26.COV2.S vaccine versus placebo. The CDR3 protein sequence reads: CASRRTSEPYEQYF. The base sequence is TGCGCCAGCAGGCGGACTAGCGAACCCTACGAGCAGTACTTC.